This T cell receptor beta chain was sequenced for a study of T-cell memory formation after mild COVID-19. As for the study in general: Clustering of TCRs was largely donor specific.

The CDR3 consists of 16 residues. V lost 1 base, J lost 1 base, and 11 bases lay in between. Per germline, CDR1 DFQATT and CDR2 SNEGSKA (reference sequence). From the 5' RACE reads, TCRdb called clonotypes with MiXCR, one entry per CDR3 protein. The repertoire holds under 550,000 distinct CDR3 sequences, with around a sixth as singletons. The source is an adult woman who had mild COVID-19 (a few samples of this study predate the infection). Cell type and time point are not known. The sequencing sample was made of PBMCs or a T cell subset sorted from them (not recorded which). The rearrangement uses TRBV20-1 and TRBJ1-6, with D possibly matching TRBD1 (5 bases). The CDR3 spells CSARGGRLSYNSPLHF. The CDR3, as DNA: TGCAGTGCTAGAGGGGGCCGCCTTTCCTATAATTCACCCCTCCACTTT.